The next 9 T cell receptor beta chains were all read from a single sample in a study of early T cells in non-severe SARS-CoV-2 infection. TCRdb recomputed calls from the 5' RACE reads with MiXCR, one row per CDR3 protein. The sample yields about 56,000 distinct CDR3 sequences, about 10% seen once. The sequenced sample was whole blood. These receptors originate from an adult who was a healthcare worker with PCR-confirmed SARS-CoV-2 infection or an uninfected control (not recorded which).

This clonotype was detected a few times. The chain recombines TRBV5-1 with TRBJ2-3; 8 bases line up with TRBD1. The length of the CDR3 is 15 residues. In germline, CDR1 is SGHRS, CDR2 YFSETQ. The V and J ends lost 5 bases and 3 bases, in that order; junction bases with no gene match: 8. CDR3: CASRSRTGPTDTQYF. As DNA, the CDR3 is TGCGCCAGCAGATCCCGGACAGGGCCTACAGATACGCAGTATTTT.

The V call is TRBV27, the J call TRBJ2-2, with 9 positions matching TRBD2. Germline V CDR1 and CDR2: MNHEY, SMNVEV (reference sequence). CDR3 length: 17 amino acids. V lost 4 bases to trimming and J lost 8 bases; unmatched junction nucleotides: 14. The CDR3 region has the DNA TGTGCCAGCAGTTCCCTGGGGACTAGCCTGACCTTAGGGGAGCTGTTTTTT. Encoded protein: CASSSLGTSLTLGELFF.

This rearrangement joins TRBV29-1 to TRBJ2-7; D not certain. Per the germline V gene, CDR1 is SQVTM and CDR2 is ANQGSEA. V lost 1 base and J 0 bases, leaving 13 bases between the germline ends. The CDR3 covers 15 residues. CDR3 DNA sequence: TGCAGCGTTGAAGGTTCTCCCCAGAGCTCCTACGAGCAGTACTTC. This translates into CSVEGSPQSSYEQYF.

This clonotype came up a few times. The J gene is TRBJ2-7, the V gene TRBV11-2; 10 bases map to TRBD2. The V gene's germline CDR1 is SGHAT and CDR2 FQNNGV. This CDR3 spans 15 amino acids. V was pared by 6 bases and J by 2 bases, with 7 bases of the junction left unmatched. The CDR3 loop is CASRQVSGRAYEQYF. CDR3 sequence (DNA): TGTGCCAGCAGACAAGTAAGCGGGAGGGCCTACGAGCAGTACTTC. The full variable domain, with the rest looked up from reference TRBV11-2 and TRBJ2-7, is EAGVAQSPRYKIIEKRQSVAFWCNPISGHATLYWYQQILGQGPKLLIQFQNNGVVDDSQLPKDRFSAERLKGVDSTLKIQPAKLEDSAVYLCASRQVSGRAYEQYFGPGTRLTVT.

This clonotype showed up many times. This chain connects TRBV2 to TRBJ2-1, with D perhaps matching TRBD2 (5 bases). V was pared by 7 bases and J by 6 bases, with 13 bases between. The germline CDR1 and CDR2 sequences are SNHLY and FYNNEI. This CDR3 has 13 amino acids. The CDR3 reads CASNSERSNEQFF. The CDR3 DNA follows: TGTGCCAGCAATAGCGAGCGTTCCAATGAGCAGTTCTTC. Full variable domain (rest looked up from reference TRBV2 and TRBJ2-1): EPEVTQTPSHQVTQMGQEVILRCVPISNHLYFYWYRQILGQKVEFLVSFYNNEISEKSEIFDDQFSVERPDGSNFTLKIRSTKLEDSAMYFCASNSERSNEQFFGPGTRLTVL.

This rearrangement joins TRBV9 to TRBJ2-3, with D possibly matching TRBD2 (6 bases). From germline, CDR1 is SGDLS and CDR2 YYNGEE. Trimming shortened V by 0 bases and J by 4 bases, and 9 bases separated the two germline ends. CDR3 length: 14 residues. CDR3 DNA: TGTGCCAGCAGCGTAGAGGGAGGATCAGATACGCAGTATTTT. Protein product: CASSVEGGSDTQYF.

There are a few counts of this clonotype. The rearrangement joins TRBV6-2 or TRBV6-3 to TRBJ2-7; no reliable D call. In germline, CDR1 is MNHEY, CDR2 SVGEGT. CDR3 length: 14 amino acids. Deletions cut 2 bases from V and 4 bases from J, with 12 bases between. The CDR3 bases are TGTGCCAGCAGTTACCGGGTCCGATCATACGAGCAGTACTTC. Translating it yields CASSYRVRSYEQYF.

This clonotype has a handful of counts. This chain's CDR3 is CASSVGVGRTTEAFF. The DNA of the CDR3 is TGTGCCAGCAGCGTAGGGGTAGGGAGGACCACTGAAGCTTTCTTT. The gene calls are TRBV9 and TRBJ1-1; D unclear. This CDR3 spans 15 amino acids. V was clipped by 0 bases and J by 4 bases, with 13 bases between them. Per germline, CDR1 SGDLS and CDR2 YYNGEE.

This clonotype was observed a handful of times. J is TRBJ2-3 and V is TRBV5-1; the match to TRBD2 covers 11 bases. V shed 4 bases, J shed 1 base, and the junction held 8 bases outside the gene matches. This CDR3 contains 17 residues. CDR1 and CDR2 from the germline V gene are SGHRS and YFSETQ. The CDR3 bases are TGCGCCAGCAGCCTGGGACTAGCGGCTGTTGGCACAGATACGCAGTATTTT. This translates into CASSLGLAAVGTDTQYF.